The clone carrying this TCR beta chain occurred a few times. Time point given: persistent/refractory GD, antithyroid drugs over 5 years with positive TRAb. Researchers made the TCR library from RNA that was extracted from PBMCs. The V end lost 5 bases, the J end lost 9 bases, and 14 bases lay between the germline ends. The germline CDR1 and CDR2 sequences are SGHTA and FQGNSA. The CDR3 spans 13 residues. The sample originates from a study of regulatory T cells in long-lasting Graves disease. The TCR beta library used iRepertoire HTBI primers with Arm-PCR amplification of CDR3. From the multiplex PCR reads, TCRdb called clonotypes with MiXCR, one entry per CDR3 protein. Among around 450,000 distinct CDR3 sequences listed, approximately 21% were seen once.

The source material was peripheral blood mononuclear cells (PBMCs), sampled when the disease was refractory, from a patient treated with antithyroid drugs. This receptor was identified in a female donor with Graves disease. This chain uses TRBV7-2 with TRBJ2-4; D may match TRBD1 or TRBD2 (5 bases each). CDR3 sequence: CASSRQGASIQYF. CDR3 sequence (DNA): TGTGCCAGCAGCCGCCAGGGAGCTAGCATTCAGTACTTC.